A selection of T cell receptor beta chains follows, all from one sample in a study of blood T cell repertoires in COVID-19. Some clones are missing from TCRdb's copy, which holds only in-frame ones; the method was immunoSEQ multiplex PCR. The profile shows a few hundred thousand clones, more than 70% of them singletons. Material: peripheral blood. The receptors derive from a woman aged 60 to 75 with COVID-19, enrolled during active disease. Each CDR3 is given with its conserved first and last residue. Each record gives: J gene, clone size, V gene, D gene, CDR3 protein. A D gene is named only where the DNA matches it firmly. Expanded clones are given a class, and other clones once, few, many or no size at all.

>TRBJ2-3|-|TRBV28|-
CASSLTPGVQGPDTQYF
>TRBJ1-1|-|TRBV3-1/TRBV3-2|-
CASSQGGGGTEAFF
>TRBJ1-1|-|TRBV28|-
CASSDFRGENTEAFF
>TRBJ1-2|-|TRBV5-1|-
CASSLSGTVNYGYTF
>TRBJ1-6|-|TRBV27|-
CATLAGGDSYNSPLHF
>TRBJ2-1|-|TRBV7-3|TRBD2
CANSLGTSGYNEQFF
>TRBJ2-7|-|TRBV5-1|-
CASSPRTQSYSGESYEQYF
>TRBJ1-2|-|TRBV11-2|-
CASSLLPSSNYGYTF
>TRBJ2-2|few|TRBV6-4|-
CASTGEANTGELFF
>TRBJ1-1|few|TRBV27|-
CASSRGTEAFF
>TRBJ1-1|-|TRBV10-3|-
CAISEAGINTEAFF
>TRBJ2-2|-|TRBV3-1/TRBV3-2|-
CASSHRGTGELFF
>TRBJ1-5|-|TRBV21-1|-
CASSNSNSNQPQHF
>TRBJ1-1|-|TRBV7-9|-
CASSLNTEAFF
>TRBJ1-2|few|TRBV7-2|TRBD1
CASRPTGSGGYTF
>TRBJ1-2|-|TRBV3-1/TRBV3-2|-
CASSRGQISYGYTF
>TRBJ1-4|-|TRBV19|TRBD1
CASLTGVDEKLFF
>TRBJ1-1|-|TRBV6-5|TRBD1
CASSRPGQGNTEAFF
>TRBJ2-7|-|TRBV27|-
CASSLFSNSYEQYF
>TRBJ1-1|-|TRBV4-2|-
CASSQDHGPLNTEAFF
>TRBJ1-1|few|TRBV5-5|-
CASSFSGKALSTEAFF
>TRBJ2-1|-|TRBV5-1|-
CASSSYTGERSYNEQFF
>TRBJ1-3|-|TRBV6-6|TRBD1
CAITTGGGGNTIYF